A single sample gave rise to the 2 T cell receptor beta chains below, sequenced in a study of long-term antiretroviral therapy in people with HIV. They ran version v3.0 of the immunoSEQ assay at survey level. Libraries were prepared by immunoSEQ multiplex PCR; TCRdb keeps only in-frame clonotypes and omits some of them. Seen here are 35,000 or so clones, 75% to 90% observed once, and the top ten hold 10% to 13%. Sequenced material: unsorted PBMCs, taken 2.2 years after starting antiretroviral therapy. The receptors come from a man between 18 and 35 years old with HIV.

The chain employs TRBV4-3 and TRBJ2-7; 9 bases line up with TRBD1. The V segment lost 4 bases and the J segment 2 bases; nucleotides outside the gene matches: 6. Germline assignment: CDR1 LGHNA and CDR2 YSLEER. The CDR3 covers 15 residues. The CDR3 sequence: CASSPRQGGPYEQYF. DNA for the CDR3: TGCGCCAGCAGCCCACGACAGGGGGGCCCCTACGAGCAGTACTTC.

The rearrangement joins TRBV5-1 to TRBJ1-1; 11 positions agree with TRBD1. With 0 bases clipped from V and 3 bases from J, the junction kept 10 bases outside the gene matches. Per germline, CDR1 SGHRS and CDR2 YFSETQ. This CDR3 is 18 amino acids long. CDR3 in amino acids: CASSLGDRGEEGDTEAFF. CDR3 nucleotide sequence: TGCGCCAGCAGCTTGGGGGACAGGGGGGAGGAGGGAGACACTGAAGCTTTCTTT. The full variable domain, with the rest looked up from reference TRBV5-1 and TRBJ1-1, is KAGVTQTPRYLIKTRGQQVTLSCSPISGHRSVSWYQQTPGQGLQFLFEYFSETQRNKGNFPGRFSGRQFSNSRSEMNVSTLELGDSALYLCASSLGDRGEEGDTEAFFGQGTRLTVV.